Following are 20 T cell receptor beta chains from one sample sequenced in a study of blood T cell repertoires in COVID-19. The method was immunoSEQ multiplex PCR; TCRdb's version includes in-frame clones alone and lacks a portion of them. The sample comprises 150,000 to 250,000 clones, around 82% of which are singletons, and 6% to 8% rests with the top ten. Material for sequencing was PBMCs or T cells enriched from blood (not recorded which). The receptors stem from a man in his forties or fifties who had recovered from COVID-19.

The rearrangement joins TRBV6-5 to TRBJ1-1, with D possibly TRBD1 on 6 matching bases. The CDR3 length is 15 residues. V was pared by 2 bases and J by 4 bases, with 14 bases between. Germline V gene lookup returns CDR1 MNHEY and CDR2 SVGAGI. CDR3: CASSYQTGRITEAFF. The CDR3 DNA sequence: TGTGCCAGCAGTTACCAGACAGGTAGAATCACTGAAGCTTTCTTT.

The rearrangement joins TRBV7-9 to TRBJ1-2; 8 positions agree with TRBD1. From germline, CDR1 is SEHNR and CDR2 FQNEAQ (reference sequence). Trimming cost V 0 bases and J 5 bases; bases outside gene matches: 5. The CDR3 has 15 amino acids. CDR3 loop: CASSLAGGQAYGYTF. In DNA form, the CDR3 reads TGTGCCAGCAGCTTAGCGGGGGGACAGGCTTATGGCTACACCTTC.

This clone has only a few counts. The CDR3 reads CASSGGGNQPQHF. In DNA, the CDR3 is TGTGCCAGCAGCGGGGGGGGCAATCAGCCCCAGCATTTT. The chain couples TRBV4-2 to TRBJ1-5; a weak D match, TRBD1 (5 bases). CDR1 LGHNA and CDR2 YNFKEQ come from the germline V gene. This CDR3 is 13 amino acids long. Trimming cost V 5 bases and J 2 bases, with 7 bases left between them.

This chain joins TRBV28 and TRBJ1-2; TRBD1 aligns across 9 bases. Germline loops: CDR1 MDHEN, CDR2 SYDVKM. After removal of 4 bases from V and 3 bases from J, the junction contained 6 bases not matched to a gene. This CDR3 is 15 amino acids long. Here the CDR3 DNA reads TGTGCCAGCAGTTGGACAGGGGCGGTGGACTATGGCTACACCTTC. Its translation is CASSWTGAVDYGYTF.

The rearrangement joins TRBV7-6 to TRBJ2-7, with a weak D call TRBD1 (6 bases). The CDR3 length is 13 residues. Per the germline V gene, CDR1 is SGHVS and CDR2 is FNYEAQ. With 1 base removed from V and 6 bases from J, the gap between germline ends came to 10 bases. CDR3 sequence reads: CASSLVSTGEQYF. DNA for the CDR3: TGTGCCAGCAGCTTAGTGTCGACAGGCGAGCAGTACTTC.

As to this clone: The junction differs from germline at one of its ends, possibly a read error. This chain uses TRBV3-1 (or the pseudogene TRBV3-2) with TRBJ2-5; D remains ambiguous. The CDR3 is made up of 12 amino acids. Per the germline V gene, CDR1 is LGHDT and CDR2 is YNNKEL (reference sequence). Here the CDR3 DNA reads TGTGCCAGCAGTCAAGCCCCAAGAGATCAGTACTTC. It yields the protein CASSQAPRDQYF.

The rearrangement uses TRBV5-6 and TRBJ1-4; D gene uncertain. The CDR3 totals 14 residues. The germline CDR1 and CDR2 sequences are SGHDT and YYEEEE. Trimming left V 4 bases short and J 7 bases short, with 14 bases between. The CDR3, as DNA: TGTGCCAGCAGCGCTGACCCTGGGAGTGAAAAACTGTTTTTT. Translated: CASSADPGSEKLFF.

CDR3 in DNA: TGTGCCAGCAGCGCGTATGCGGACATCTCTGGAAACACCATATATTTT. It codes for CASSAYADISGNTIYF. The chain employs TRBV9 and TRBJ1-3, with D perhaps TRBD1 (5 bases). The CDR3 is 16 residues long. V lost 3 bases and J lost 0, with 13 bases in between. Germline V gene sequence: CDR1 SGDLS, CDR2 YYNGEE.

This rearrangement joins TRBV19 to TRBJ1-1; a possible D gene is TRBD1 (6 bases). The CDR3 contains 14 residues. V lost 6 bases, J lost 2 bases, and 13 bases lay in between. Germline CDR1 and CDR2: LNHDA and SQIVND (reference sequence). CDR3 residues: CASRSRQVNTEAFF. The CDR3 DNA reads TGTGCCAGTAGGAGTAGACAGGTCAACACTGAAGCTTTCTTT.

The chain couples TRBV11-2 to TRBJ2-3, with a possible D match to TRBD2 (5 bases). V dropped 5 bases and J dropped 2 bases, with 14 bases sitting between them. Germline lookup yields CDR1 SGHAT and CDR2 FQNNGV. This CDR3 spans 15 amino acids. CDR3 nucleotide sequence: TGTGCCAGCAGCGTAGTTGGACTTGACACAGATACGCAGTATTTT. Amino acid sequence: CASSVVGLDTDTQYF.

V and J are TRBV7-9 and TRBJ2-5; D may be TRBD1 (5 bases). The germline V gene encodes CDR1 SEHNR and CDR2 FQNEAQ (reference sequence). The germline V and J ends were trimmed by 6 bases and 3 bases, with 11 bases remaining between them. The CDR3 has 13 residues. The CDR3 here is CASRQGGEETQYF. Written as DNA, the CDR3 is TGTGCCAGCAGGCAGGGTGGTGAAGAGACCCAGTACTTC. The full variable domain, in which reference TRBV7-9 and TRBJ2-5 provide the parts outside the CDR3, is DTGVSQNPRHKITKRGQNVTFRCDPISEHNRLYWYRQTLGQGPEFLTYFQNEAQLEKSRLLSDRFSAERPKGSFSTLEIQRTEQGDSAMYLCASRQGGEETQYFGPGTRLLVL.

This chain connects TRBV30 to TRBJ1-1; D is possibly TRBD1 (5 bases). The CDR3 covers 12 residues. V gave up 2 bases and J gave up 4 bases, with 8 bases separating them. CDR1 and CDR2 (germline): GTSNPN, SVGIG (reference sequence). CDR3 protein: CAWSWGGTEAFF. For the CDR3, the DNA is TGTGCCTGGAGTTGGGGGGGCACTGAAGCTTTCTTT.

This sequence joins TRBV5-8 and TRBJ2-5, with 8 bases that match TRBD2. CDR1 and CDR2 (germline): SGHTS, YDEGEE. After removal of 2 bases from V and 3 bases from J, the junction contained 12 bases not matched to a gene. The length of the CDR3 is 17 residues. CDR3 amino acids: CASSLLRSGGSEETQYF. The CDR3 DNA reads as TGTGCCAGCAGCTTACTTCGAAGCGGGGGTTCAGAAGAGACCCAGTACTTC.

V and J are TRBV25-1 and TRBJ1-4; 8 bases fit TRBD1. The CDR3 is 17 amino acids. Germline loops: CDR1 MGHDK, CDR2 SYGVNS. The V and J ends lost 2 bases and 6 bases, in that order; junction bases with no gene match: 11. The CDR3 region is CASSELAAGGWYEKLFF. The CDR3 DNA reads TGTGCCAGCAGTGAACTGGCGGCAGGGGGCTGGTATGAAAAACTGTTTTTT.

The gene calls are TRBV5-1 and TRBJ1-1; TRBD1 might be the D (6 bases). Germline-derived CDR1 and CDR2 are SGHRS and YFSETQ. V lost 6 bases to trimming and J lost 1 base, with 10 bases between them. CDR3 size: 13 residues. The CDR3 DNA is TGCGCCAGCATTGGACAGAAGAACACTGAAGCTTTCTTT. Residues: CASIGQKNTEAFF.

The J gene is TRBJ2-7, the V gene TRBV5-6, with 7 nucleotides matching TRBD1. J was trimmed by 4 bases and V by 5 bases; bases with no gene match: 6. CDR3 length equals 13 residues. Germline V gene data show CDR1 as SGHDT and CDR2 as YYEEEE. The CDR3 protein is CASSAGTEYEQYF. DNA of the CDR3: TGTGCCAGCAGTGCCGGGACAGAATACGAGCAGTACTTC.

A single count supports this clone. The CDR3 here is CASSPPGQGYEQYF. In nucleotides, the CDR3 is TGTGCCAGCTCACCCCCGGGACAAGGCTACGAGCAGTACTTC. This sequence joins TRBV18 and TRBJ2-7, with a weak D call TRBD1 (6 bases). Germline V gene data show CDR1 as KGHSH and CDR2 as LQKENI. V was trimmed by 3 bases and J by 3 bases, leaving 12 bases between them. The CDR3 extends over 14 amino acids. The full variable domain, in which reference TRBV18 and TRBJ2-7 provide the parts outside the CDR3, is NAGVMQNPRHLVRRRGQEARLRCSPMKGHSHVYWYRQLPEEGLKFMVYLQKENIIDESGMPKERFSAEFPKEGPSILRIQQVVRGDSAAYFCASSPPGQGYEQYFGPGTRLTVT.

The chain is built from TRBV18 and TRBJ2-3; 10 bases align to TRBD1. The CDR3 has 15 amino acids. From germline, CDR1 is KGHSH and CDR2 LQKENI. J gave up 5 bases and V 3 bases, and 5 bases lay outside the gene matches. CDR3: CASSPDRGRGDTQYF. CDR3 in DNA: TGTGCCAGCTCACCCGACAGGGGGCGCGGAGATACGCAGTATTTT.

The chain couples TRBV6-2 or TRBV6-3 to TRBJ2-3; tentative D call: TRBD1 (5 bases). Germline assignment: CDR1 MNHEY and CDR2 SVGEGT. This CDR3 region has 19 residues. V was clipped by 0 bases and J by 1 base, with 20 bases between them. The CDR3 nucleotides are TGTGCCAGCAGTTACTCGATCTGGGTAGCAGGGTCTGGCACAGATACGCAGTATTTT. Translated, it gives CASSYSIWVAGSGTDTQYF.

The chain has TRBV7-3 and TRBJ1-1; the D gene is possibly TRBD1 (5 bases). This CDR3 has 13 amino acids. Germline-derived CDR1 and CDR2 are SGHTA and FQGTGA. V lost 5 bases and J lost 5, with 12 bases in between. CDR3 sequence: CASSPQGGTEAFF. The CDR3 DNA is TGTGCCAGCAGCCCTCAGGGAGGGACTGAAGCTTTCTTT.